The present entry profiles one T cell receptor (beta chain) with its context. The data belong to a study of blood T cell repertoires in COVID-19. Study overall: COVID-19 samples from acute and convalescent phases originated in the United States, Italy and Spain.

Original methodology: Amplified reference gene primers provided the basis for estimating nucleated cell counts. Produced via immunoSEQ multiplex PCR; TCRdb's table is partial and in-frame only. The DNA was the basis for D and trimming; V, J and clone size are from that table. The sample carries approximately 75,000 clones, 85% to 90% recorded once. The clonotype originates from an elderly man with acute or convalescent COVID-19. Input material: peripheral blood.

CDR3 nucleotides: TGTGCCACCAGTCGAAGGGGTGGGAGGGCCAACACCGGGGAGCTGTTTTTT. This codes for CATSRRGGRANTGELFF. V and J are TRBV24-1 and TRBJ2-2, with 7 bases lining up with TRBD2. V was clipped by 6 bases and J by 2 bases; unmatched bases: 11. This CDR3 has 17 residues. Germline V gene sequence: CDR1 KGHDR, CDR2 SFDVKD.